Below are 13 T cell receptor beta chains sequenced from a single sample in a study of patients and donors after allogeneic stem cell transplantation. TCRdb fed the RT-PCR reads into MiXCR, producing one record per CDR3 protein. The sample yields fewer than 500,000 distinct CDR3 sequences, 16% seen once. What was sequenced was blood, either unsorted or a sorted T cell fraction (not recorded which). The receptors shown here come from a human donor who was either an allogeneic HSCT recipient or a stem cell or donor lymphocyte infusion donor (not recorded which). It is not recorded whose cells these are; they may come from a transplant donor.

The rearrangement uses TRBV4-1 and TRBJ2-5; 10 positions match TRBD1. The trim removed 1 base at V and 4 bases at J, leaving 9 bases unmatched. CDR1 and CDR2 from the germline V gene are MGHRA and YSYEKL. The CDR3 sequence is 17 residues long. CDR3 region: CASSQVRGTGARETQYF. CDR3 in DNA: TGCGCCAGCAGCCAAGTAAGAGGGACAGGGGCCCGAGAGACCCAGTACTTC.

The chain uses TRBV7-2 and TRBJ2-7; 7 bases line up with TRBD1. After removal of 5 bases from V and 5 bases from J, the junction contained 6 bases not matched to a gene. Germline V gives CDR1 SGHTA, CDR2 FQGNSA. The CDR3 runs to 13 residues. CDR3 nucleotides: TGTGCCAGCAGCCAACAGGGGAGCGACGAGCAGTACTTC. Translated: CASSQQGSDEQYF.

The CDR3 is CASSSGTGGHEQYF. In nucleotides, the CDR3 is TGTGCCAGCAGTTCAGGGACAGGGGGTCACGAGCAGTACTTC. The chain carries TRBV27 and TRBJ2-7, with TRBD1 matching 11 bases. Trimming at V came to 4 bases and at J to 5 bases, leaving 4 bases not matched to a gene. The germline V gene encodes CDR1 MNHEY and CDR2 SMNVEV (reference sequence). The CDR3 runs to 14 residues.

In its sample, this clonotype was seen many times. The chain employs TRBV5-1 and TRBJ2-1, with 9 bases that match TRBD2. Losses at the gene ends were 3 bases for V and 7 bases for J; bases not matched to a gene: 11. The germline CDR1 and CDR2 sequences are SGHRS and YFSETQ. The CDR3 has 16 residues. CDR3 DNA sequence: TGCGCCAGCAGCTCTTCCCCAGCGGGAGGAACTAATGAGCAGTTCTTC. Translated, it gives CASSSSPAGGTNEQFF.

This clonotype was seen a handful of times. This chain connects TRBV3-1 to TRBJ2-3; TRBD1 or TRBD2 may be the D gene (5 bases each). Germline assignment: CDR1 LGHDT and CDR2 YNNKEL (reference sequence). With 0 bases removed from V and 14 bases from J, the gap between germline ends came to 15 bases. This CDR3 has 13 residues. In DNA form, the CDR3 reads TGTGCCAGCAGCCAAGATCGGGGACGGGGACCGTATTTT. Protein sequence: CASSQDRGRGPYF.

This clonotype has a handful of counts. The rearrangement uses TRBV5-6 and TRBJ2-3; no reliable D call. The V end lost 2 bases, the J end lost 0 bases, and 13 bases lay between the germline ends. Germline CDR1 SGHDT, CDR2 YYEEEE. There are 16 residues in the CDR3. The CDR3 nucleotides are TGTGCCAGCAGCTTAAAAGCCCGATATAGCACAGATACGCAGTATTTT. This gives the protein CASSLKARYSTDTQYF.

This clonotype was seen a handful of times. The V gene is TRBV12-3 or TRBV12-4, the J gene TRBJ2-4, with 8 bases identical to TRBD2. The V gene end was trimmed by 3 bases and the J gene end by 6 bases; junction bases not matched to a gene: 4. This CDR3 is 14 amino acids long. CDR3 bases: TGTGCCAGCAGTTTTAGTACTAGCGGAAACATTCAGTACTTC. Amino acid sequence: CASSFSTSGNIQYF.

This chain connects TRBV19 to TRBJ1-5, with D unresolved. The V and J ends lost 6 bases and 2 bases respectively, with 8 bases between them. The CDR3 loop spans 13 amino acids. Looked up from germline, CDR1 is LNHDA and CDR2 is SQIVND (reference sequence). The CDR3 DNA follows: TGTGCCAGTAGCCGGCGGGGCAATCAGCCCCAGCATTTT. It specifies CASSRRGNQPQHF.

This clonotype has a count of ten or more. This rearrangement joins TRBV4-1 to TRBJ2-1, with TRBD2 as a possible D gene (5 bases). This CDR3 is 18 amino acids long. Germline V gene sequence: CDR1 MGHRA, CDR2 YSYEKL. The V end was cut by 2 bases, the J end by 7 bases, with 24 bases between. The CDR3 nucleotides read TGCGCCAGCAGCCAACAAAAGGGCATCCGTGCGGGCGATAATGAGCAGTTCTTC. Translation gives CASSQQKGIRAGDNEQFF.

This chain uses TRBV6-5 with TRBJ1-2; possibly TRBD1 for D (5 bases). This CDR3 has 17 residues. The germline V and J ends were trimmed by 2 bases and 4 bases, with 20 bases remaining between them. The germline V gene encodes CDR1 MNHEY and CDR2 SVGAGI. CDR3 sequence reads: CASSYPNITQAPYGYTF. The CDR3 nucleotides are TGTGCCAGCAGTTACCCGAACATTACACAGGCCCCCTATGGCTACACCTTC.

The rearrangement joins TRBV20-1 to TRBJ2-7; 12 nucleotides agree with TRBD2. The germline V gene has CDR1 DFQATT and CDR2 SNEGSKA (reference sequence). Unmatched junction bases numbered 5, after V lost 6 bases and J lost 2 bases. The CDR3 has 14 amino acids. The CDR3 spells CSATSGRSPYEQYF. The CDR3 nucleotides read TGCAGTGCCACTAGCGGGAGGTCTCCCTACGAGCAGTACTTC.

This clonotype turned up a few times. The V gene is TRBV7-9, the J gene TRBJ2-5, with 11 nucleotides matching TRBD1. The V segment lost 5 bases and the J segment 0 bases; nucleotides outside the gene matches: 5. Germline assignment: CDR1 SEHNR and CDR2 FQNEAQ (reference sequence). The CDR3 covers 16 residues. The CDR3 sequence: CASSLGTGGYQETQYF. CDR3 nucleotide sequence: TGTGCCAGCAGCCTCGGGACAGGGGGGTACCAAGAGACCCAGTACTTC.

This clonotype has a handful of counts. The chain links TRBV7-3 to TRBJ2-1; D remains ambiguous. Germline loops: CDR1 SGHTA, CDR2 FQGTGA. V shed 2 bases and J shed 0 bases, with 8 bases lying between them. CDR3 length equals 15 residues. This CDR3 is CASSLGPSSYNEQFF. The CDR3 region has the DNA TGTGCCAGCAGCTTAGGTCCCAGCTCCTACAATGAGCAGTTCTTC.